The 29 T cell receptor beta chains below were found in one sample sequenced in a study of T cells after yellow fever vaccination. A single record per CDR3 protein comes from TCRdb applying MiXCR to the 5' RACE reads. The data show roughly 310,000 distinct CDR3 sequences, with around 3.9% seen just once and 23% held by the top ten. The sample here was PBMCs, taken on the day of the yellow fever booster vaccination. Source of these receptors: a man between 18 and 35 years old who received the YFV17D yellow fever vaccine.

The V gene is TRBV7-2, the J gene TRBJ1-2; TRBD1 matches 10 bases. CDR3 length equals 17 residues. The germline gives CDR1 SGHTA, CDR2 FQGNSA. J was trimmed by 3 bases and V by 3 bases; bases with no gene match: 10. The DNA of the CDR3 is TGTGCCAGCAGCTTCCCCCCAGGGACAGGGGTATACTATGGCTACACCTTC. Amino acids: CASSFPPGTGVYYGYTF. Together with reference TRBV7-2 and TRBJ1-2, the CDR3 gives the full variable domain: GAGVSQSPSNKVTEKGKDVELRCDPISGHTALYWYRQSLGQGLEFLIYFQGNSAPDKSGLPSDRFSAERTGGSVSTLTIQRTQQEDSAVYLCASSFPPGTGVYYGYTFGSGTRLTVV.

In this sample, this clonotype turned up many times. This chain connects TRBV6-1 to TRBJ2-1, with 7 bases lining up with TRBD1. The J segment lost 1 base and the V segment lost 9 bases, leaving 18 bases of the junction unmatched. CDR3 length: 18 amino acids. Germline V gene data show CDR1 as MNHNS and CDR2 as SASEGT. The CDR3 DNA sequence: TGTGCCAGGACCAGAGGGGGCAGGGTCGTAAGTTCCTACAATGAGCAGTTCTTC. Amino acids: CARTRGGRVVSSYNEQFF.

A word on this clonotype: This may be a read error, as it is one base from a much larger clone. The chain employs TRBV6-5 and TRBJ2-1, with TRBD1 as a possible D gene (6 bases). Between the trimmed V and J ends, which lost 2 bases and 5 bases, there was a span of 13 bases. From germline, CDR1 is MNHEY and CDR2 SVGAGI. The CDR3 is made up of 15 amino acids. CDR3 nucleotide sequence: TGTGCCAGCAGTTACCTGGGGGCTCCACACAATGAGCAGTTCTTC. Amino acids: CASSYLGAPHNEQFF.

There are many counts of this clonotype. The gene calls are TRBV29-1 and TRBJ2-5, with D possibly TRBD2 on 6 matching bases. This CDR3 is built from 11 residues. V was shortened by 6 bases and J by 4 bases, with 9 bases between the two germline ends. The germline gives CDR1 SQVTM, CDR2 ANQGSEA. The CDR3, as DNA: TGCAGCGTGTACGGGGGAGAGACCCAGTACTTC. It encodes CSVYGGETQYF.

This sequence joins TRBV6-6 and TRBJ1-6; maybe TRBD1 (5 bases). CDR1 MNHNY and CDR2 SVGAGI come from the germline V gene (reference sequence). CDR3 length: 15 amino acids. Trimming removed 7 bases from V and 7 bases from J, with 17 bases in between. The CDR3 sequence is CASIPGGEQNSPLHF. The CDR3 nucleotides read TGTGCCAGCATTCCCGGGGGGGAGCAAAATTCACCCCTCCACTTT.

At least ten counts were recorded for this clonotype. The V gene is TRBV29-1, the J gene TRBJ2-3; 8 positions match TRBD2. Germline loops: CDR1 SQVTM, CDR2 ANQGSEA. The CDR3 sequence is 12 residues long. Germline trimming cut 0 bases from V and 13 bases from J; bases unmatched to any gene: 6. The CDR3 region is CSVEDLKTSEYF. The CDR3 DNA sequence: TGCAGCGTTGAAGATCTGAAGACTAGCGAGTATTTT.

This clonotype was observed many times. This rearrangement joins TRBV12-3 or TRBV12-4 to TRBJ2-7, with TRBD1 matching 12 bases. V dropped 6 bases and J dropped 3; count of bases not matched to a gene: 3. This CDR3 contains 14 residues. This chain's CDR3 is CASSWDRGHYEQYF. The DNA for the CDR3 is TGTGCCAGCAGCTGGGACAGGGGGCACTACGAGCAGTACTTC.

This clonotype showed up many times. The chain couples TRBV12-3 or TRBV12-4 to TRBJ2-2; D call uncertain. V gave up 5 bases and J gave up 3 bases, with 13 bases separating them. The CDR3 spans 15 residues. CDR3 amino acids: CASSHRRRYTGELFF. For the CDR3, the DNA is TGTGCCAGCAGTCACAGACGGCGGTACACCGGGGAGCTGTTTTTT.

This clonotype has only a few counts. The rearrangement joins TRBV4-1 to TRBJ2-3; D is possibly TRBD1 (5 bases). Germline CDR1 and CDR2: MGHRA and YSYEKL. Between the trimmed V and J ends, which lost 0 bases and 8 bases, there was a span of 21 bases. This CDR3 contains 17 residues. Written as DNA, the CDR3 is TGCGCCAGCAGCCAAGATATAGGCCAAAGGGGTGCAGGTACGCAGTATTTT. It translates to CASSQDIGQRGAGTQYF.

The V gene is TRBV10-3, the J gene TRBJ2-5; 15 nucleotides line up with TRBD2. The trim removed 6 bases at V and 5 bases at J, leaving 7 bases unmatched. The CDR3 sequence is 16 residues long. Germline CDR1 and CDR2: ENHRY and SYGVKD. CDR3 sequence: CAISARTSGGAETQYF. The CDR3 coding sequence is TGTGCCATCAGCGCAAGGACTAGCGGGGGGGCGGAGACCCAGTACTTC.

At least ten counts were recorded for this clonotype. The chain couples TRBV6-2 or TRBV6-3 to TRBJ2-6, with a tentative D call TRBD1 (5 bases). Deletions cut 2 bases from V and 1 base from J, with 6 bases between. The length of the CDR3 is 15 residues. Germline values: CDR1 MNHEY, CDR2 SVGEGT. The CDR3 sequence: CASSYRQSGANVLTF. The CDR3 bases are TGTGCCAGCAGTTACAGACAGTCTGGGGCCAACGTCCTGACTTTC.

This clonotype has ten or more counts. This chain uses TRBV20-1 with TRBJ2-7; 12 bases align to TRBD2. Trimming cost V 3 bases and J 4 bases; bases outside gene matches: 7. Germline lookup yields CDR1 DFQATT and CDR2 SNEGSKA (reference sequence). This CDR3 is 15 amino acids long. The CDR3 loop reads CSASRRLAGEYEQYV. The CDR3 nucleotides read TGCAGTGCTAGTCGAAGACTAGCGGGGGAATACGAGCAGTACGTC.

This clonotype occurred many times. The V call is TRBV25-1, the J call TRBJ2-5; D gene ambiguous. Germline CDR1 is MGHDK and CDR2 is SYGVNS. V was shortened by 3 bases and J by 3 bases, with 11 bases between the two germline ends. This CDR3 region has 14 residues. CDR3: CASSDPRLKETQYF. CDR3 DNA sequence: TGTGCCAGCAGTGATCCGCGACTGAAAGAGACCCAGTACTTC.

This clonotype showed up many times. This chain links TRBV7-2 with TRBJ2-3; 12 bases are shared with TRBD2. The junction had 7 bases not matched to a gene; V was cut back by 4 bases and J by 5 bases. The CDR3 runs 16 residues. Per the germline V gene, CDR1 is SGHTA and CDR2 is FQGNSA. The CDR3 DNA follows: TGTGCCAGCAGCTCCCCTAGCGGGGGGGCCGAAGATACGCAGTATTTT. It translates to CASSSPSGGAEDTQYF.

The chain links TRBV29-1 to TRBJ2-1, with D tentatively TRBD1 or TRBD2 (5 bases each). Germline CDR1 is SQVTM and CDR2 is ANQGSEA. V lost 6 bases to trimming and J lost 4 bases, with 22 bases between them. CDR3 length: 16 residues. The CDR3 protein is CSVETGTRPHYNEQFF. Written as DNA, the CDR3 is TGCAGCGTGGAAACCGGGACCCGGCCTCATTACAATGAGCAGTTCTTC.

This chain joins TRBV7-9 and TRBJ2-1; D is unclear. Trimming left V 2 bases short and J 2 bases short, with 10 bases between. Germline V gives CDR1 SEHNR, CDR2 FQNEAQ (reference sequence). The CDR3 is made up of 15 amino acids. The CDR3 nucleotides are TGTGCCAGCAGCTTAACCAGGACCGCCTACAATGAGCAGTTCTTC. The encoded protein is CASSLTRTAYNEQFF.

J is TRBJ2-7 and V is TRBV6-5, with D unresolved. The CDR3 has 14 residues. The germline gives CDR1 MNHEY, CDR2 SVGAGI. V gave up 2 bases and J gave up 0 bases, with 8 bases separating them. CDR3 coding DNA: TGTGCCAGCAGTTACAAACAGAGCTCCTACGAGCAGTACGTC. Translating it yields CASSYKQSSYEQYV.

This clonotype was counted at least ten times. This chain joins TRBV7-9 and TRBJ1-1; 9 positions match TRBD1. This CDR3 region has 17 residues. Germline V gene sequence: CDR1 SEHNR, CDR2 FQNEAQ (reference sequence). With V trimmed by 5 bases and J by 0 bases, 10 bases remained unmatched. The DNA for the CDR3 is TGTGCCAGCAGCACTGTCCCGGGACAGGGTTTGAACACTGAAGCTTTCTTT. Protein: CASSTVPGQGLNTEAFF.

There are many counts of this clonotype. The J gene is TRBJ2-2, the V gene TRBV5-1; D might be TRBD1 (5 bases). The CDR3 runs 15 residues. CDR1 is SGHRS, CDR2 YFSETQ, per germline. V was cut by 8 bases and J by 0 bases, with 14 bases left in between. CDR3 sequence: CARTFRAANTGELFF. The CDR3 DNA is TGCGCCAGAACCTTCAGGGCGGCGAACACCGGGGAGCTGTTTTTT.

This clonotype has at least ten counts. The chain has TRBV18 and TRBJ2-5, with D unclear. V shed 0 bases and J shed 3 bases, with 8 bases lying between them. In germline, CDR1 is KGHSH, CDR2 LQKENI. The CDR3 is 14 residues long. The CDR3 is CASSPPVTKETQYF. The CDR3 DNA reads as TGTGCCAGCTCACCACCGGTTACCAAAGAGACCCAGTACTTC.

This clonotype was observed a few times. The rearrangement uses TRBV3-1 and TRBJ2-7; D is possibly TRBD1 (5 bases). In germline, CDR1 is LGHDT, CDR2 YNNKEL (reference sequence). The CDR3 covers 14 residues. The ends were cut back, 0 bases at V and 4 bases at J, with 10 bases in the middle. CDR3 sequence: CASSQDMGLYEQYF. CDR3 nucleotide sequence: TGTGCCAGCAGCCAAGATATGGGGCTGTACGAGCAGTACTTC.

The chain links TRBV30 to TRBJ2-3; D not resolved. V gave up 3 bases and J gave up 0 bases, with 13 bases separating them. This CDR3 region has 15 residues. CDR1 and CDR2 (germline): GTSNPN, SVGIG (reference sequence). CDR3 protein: CAWSTSRASTDTQYF. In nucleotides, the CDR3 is TGTGCCTGGAGCACTTCCCGGGCTAGCACAGATACGCAGTATTTT. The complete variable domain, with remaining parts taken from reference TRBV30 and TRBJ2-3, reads SQTIHQWPATLVQPVGSPLSLECTVEGTSNPNLYWYRQAAGRGLQLLFYSVGIGQISSEVPQNLSASRPQDRQFILSSKKLLLSDSGFYLCAWSTSRASTDTQYFGPGTRLTVL.

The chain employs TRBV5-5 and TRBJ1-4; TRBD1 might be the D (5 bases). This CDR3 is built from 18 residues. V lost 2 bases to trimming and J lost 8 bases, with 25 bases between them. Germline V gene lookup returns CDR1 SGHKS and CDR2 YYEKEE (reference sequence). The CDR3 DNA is TGTGCCAGCAGCTTTATCGGGCAGGGTGTTGGTTTCTCGGAAAAACTGTTTTTT. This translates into CASSFIGQGVGFSEKLFF.

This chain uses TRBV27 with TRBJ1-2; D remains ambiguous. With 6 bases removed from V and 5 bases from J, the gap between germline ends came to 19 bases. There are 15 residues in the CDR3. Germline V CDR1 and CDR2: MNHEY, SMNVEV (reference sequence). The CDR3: CASRQSGLNLYGYTF. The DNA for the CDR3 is TGTGCCAGCAGACAATCAGGACTGAATCTTTATGGCTACACCTTC.

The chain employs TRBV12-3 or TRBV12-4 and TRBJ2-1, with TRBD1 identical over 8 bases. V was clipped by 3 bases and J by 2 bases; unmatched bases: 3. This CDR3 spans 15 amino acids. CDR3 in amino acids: CASSFRQGPYNEQFF. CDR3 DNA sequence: TGTGCCAGCAGTTTCAGACAGGGGCCCTACAATGAGCAGTTCTTC.

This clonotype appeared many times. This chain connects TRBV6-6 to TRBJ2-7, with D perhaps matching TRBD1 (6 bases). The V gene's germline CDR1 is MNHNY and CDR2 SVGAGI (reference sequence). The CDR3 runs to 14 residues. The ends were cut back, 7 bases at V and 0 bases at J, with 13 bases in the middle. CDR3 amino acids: CASTLGGSSYEQYV. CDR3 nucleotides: TGTGCCAGCACCCTTGGGGGCAGCTCCTACGAGCAGTACGTC.

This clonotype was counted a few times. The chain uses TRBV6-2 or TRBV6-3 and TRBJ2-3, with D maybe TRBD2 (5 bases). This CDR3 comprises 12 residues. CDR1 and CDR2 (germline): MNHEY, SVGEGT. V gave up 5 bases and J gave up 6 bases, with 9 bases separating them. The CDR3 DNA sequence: TGTGCCAGCAGTGTAAGGAGGGATACGCAGTATTTT. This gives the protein CASSVRRDTQYF.

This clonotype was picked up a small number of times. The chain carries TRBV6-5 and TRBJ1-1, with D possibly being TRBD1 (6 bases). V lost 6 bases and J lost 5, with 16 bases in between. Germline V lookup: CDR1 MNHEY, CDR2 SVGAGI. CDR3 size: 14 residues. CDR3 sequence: CASRPTGRGTEAFF. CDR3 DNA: TGTGCCAGCAGACCCACAGGGAGGGGAACTGAAGCTTTCTTT.

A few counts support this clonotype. CDR3 in DNA: TGTGCCAGCAGCTTAGTATTCGGCGTCGAGACCCAGTACTTC. Amino acid sequence: CASSLVFGVETQYF. The chain recombines TRBV7-2 with TRBJ2-5; D is unclear. V lost 1 base, J lost 5 bases, and 11 bases lay in between. The germline gives CDR1 SGHTA, CDR2 FQGNSA. This CDR3 has 14 residues.